The clone carrying this T cell receptor (beta chain) was seen a single time. What it binds is unknown. The PCR was carried out with 60 Vbeta primers and 13 Jbeta primers. The protocol was immunoSEQ multiplex PCR, while the TCRdb copy is restricted to in-frame clones and leaves out a portion. In the table there are about 170,000 clones, roughly 80% of which are singletons. Trimming cost V 6 bases and J 6 bases, with 21 bases left between them. CDR3 length: 15 amino acids. Germline loops: CDR1 LNHDA, CDR2 SQIVND (reference sequence). The data originate from a study of cytomegalovirus exposure and HLA in healthy donors. Whole-study findings and limits: A later look showed TCR association rates differing by HLA locus, highest for DRB1 and lowest for HLA-C. Accurate predictions that matched the HLA-A and HLA-B alleles of most subjects were reportedly made from TCR beta sequences. For most TCR beta V segments, an earlier analysis put the productive rate at about 87% or about 30% of the time. There were several of the most significant clusters that appeared linked to common viral pathogens in a later analysis.

The clonotype comes from a male donor in good health and CMV-seronegative. The specimen sequenced was PBMCs. This chain links TRBV19 with TRBJ2-7, with D perhaps TRBD1 (6 bases). The CDR3 nucleotides read TGTGCCAGTAGCAGAGACAGGACCTTTCCCGCCGAGCAGTACTTC. Amino acid sequence: CASSRDRTFPAEQYF.